This TCR beta chain comes out of a study of graft-versus-host responses after intestinal transplantation. V was pared by 3 bases and J by 5 bases, with 6 bases of the junction left unmatched. CDR1 is LNHDA and CDR2 is SQIVND in the germline V gene (reference sequence). The CDR3 runs 16 residues. Study conclusions and caveats: When patients had graft-donor T cell macrochimerism, their allografts held high graft-versus-host to host-versus-graft clonal ratios. GvH clones occurred in recipient marrow; some first appeared in ileum or blood.

The protocol was immunoSEQ multiplex PCR, while the TCRdb copy is restricted to in-frame clones and leaves out a portion. This sample has under 95,000 clones, with approximately 82% found just once. As regards this clone: Its antigen remains unidentified.

The V and J genes are TRBV19 and TRBJ2-3; 12 positions agree with TRBD2. This sequence was found in a human donor who received an intestinal transplant. This specimen was unstimulated CD4+ T cells sorted from spleen or lymph node cells, taken before intestinal transplant. This chain's CDR3 is CASSISSGGAGDTQYF. The CDR3 bases are TGTGCCAGTAGTATTTCTAGCGGGGGGGCAGGAGATACGCAGTATTTT.